This T cell receptor (beta chain) came from a study of blood T cells in healthy people across ages. Study-wide results and limits: Estimates of diversity drawn from one million T cells were considered underestimates. Naive CD4+ cell counts and diversity both ran higher in long-lived than in aged donors.

This clonotype was recorded a few times. Its matching antigen is unknown. Germline lookup yields CDR1 SGHAT and CDR2 FQDESV (reference sequence). CDR3 length equals 14 residues. The ends were cut back, 2 bases at V and 2 bases at J, with 10 bases in the middle. The use of a sample-barcoded 5' primer and a J-beta primer mix characterized a second PCR of roughly 7 to 12 cycles. TCRdb fed the 5' RACE reads into MiXCR, producing one record per CDR3 protein. The repertoire holds 850,000 to 1,000,000 distinct CDR3 sequences, with about 48% as singletons. The specimen was blood. The TCR originated in a man between 25 and 39 years old in good health. This chain uses TRBV11-1 with TRBJ2-7, with D maybe TRBD2 (5 bases). CDR3 nucleotides: TGTGCCAGCAGCTTATCGGACGGGGCCTACGAGCAGTACTTC. It codes for CASSLSDGAYEQYF.